This T cell receptor (beta chain) was sequenced in a study of early stage breast cancer tumors. The wider study: Of some 17 invasive breast tumors, more than nine were hormone receptor-positive, HER2-negative.

The length of the CDR3 is 14 residues. J gave up 6 bases and V 1 base, and 5 bases lay outside the gene matches. The V gene's germline CDR1 is SGHTA and CDR2 FQGNSA. Findings and caveats of the study: Commonly generated sequences made up most enriched TCRB sequences shared between patients. In about 90% of the 16 patients, blood comparison separated tumor from normal breast. Compared with adjacent normal breast, tumors showed 2 to 2.5-fold denser, more clonal T cells.

Points on this clone: Its target is not known.

Libraries were prepared by immunoSEQ multiplex PCR; TCRdb keeps only in-frame clonotypes and omits some of them. The data hold about 31,000 clones, with just under 75% observed a single time. The sequencing sample was made of blood. The chain couples TRBV7-2 to TRBJ2-7, with TRBD2 matching 8 bases. The clonotype comes from a person aged 40 to 50 with breast cancer. CDR3 residues: CASSLDRGRREQYF. The DNA for the CDR3 is TGTGCCAGCAGCTTAGACCGCGGGAGGCGCGAGCAGTACTTC.